Below, one TCR beta chain is given with its context. What it binds is not known. Time point in this sample: pre-treatment baseline. Samples come from before therapy and from week 3 after the first blockade cycle. Response was assessed by RECIST 1.1 at 12 weeks, except two rapid progressors. Prior systemic cancer therapy, immunosuppressant use and other active malignancies excluded patients. With 1 base removed from V and 5 bases from J, the gap between germline ends came to 15 bases. The CDR3 length is 16 residues. Germline CDR1 and CDR2: SGHTA and FQGTGA. This specimen belongs to a study of blood T cell dynamics during melanoma immunotherapy. Clones were read by immunoSEQ multiplex PCR, and TCRdb kept only the in-frame ones, dropping some. The sample holds over 13,000 clones, under 90% seen once. General study points: The study could not tell melanoma-specific clones from general immune activation.

Source: blood, taken from a patient treated with checkpoint blockade. The source of this sequence is a human donor with melanoma. The chain recombines TRBV7-3 with TRBJ2-1; D tentatively reads TRBD1 or TRBD2 (5 bases each). The CDR3 region is CASSLSPVRGHNEQFF. DNA for the CDR3: TGTGCCAGCAGCTTAAGTCCAGTAAGGGGACACAATGAGCAGTTCTTC.